What follows is one TCR beta chain and its context. CDR1 and CDR2 from the germline V gene are LNHDA and SQIVND (reference sequence). The length of the CDR3 is 15 residues. The V segment lost 5 bases and the J segment 2 bases; nucleotides outside the gene matches: 5. These data belong to a study of blood T cell repertoires in COVID-19. At the level of the study: Acute and convalescent COVID-19 specimens originated in the United States, Italy and Spain.

In the source study's methods: Reference gene primer amplification in the assay estimated nucleated cell counts. Clones were sequenced by immunoSEQ multiplex PCR, and TCRdb holds only the in-frame ones, with some missing. That table is the source of V, J and clone size, and D and trimming were worked out from the DNA. The sample gives 250,000 to 400,000 clones, around 90% of which show up once; less than 3.5% is in the top ten. Recruited during active infection, patients (from Seattle) were subsequently followed longitudinally. The sequenced sample was peripheral blood. The sequence came from a young woman with COVID-19, enrolled during active disease. The V call is TRBV19, the J call TRBJ1-3, with 8 bases lining up with TRBD1. The CDR3 nucleotides are TGTGCCAGTAGTCCATGGACAGGGACTGGAAACACCATATATTTT. Its translation is CASSPWTGTGNTIYF.